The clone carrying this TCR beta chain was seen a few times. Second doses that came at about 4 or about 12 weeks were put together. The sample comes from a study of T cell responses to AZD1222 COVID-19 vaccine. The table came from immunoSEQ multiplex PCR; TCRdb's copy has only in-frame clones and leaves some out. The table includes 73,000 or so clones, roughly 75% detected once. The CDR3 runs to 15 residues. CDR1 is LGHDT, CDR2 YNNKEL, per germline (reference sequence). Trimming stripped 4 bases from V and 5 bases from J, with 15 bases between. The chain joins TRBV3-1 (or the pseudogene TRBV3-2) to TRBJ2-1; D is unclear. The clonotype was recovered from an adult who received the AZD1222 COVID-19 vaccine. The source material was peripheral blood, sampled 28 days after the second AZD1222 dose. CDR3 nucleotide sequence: TGTGCCAGCAGCCCCCAACTACTCCCCAACAATGAGCAGTTCTTC. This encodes CASSPQLLPNNEQFF.